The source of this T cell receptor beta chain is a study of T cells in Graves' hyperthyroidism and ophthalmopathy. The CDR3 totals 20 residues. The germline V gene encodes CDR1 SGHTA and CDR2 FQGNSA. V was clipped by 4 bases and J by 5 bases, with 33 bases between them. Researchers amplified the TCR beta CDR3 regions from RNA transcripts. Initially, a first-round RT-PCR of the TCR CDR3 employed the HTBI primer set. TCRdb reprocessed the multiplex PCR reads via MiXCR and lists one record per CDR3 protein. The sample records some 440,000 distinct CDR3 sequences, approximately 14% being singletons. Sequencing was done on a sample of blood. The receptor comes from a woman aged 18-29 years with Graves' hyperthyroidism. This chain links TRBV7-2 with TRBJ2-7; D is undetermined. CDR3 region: CASSSHPRGVAHQPHHEQYF. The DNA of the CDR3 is TGTGCCAGCAGCTCCCACCCCCGAGGAGTAGCTCATCAACCCCACCACGAGCAGTACTTC.